This T cell receptor (beta chain) was sequenced in a study of CD8 T cells in Susac syndrome. General observations from the study: Where Susac syndrome CD4+ T cell repertoires were concerned, no clonal expansion was evident.

With respect to this clonotype: Its antigen is still unknown.

The length of the CDR3 is 12 residues. The germline V gene has CDR1 SNHLY and CDR2 FYNNEI. V was cut by 6 bases and J by 4 bases, with 9 bases left in between. When the RNA was reverse transcribed, random hexamers were used with an input of roughly 0.5 to 1 ug. TCRdb re-called the immunoSEQ multiplex PCR reads through MiXCR, storing one row per CDR3 protein. Of some 200,000 distinct CDR3 sequences in the sample, almost 96% were seen once. The rearrangement joins TRBV2 to TRBJ2-5, with D perhaps given as TRBD1 or TRBD2 (5 bases each). This TCR was sampled from a human donor with Susac syndrome. The sample comprised CD4+ T cells from PBMCs. CDR3 region: CASSEGRETQYF. The CDR3 region has the DNA TGTGCCAGCAGCGAGGGGAGAGAGACCCAGTACTTC.